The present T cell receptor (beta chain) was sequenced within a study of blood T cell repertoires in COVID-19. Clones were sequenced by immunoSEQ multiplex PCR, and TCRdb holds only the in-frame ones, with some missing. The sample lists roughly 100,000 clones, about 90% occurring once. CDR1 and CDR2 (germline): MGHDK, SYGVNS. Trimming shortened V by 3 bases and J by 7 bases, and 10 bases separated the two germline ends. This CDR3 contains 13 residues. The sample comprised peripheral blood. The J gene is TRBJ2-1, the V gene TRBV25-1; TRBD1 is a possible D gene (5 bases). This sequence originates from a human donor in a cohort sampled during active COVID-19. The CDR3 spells CASSEPGQNEQFF. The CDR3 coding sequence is TGTGCCAGCAGTGAGCCAGGGCAGAATGAGCAGTTCTTC.